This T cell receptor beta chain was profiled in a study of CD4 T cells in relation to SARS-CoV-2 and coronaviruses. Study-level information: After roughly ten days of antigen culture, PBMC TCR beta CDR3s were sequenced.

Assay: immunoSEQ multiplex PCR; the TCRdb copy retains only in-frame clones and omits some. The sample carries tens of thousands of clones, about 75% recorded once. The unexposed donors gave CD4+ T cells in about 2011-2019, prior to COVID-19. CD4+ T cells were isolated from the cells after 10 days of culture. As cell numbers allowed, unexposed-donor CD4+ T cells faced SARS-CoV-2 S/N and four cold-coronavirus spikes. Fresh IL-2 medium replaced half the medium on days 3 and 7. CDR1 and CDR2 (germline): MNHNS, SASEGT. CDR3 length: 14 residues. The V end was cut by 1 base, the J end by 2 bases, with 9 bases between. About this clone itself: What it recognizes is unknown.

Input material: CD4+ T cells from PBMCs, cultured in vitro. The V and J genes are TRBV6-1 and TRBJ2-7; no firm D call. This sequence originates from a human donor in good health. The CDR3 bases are TGTGCCAGCAGTGAAGTAGGGCTGGCCTACGAGCAGTACTTC. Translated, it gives CASSEVGLAYEQYF.